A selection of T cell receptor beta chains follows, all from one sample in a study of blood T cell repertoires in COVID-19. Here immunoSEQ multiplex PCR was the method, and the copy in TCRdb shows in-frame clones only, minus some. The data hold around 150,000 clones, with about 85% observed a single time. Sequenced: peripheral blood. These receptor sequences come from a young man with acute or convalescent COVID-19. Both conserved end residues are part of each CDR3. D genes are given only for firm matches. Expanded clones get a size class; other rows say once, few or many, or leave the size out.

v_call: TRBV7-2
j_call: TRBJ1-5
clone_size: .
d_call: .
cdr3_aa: CASSSEYRVRNQPQHF
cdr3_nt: TGTGCCAGCAGCTCGGAGTACAGGGTCCGCAATCAGCCCCAGCATTTT

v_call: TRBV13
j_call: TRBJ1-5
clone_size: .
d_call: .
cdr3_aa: CASSLGAWGRRQPQHF
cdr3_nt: TGTGCCAGCAGCTTAGGCGCGTGGGGGCGACGGCAGCCCCAGCATTTT

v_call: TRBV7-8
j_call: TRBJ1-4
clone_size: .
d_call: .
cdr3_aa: CASSLDSVNEKLFF
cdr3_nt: TGTGCCAGCAGCTTAGACAGTGTGAATGAAAAACTGTTTTTT

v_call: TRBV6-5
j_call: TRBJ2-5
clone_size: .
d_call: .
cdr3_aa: CASRTGSQETQYF
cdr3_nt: TGTGCCAGCAGAACCGGGAGCCAAGAGACCCAGTACTTC

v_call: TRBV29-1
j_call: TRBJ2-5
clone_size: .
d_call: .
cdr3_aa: CSVVGSGIQETQYF
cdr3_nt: TGCAGCGTTGTCGGTTCGGGTATTCAAGAGACCCAGTACTTC

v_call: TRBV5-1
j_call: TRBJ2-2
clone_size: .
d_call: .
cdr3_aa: CASTIGVTGSTGELFF
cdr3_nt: TGCGCCAGCACTATAGGCGTGACAGGAAGCACCGGGGAGCTGTTTTTT

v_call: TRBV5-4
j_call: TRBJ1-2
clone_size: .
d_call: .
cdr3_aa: CASSLESKAGYGYTF
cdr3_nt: TGTGCCAGCAGCTTGGAGTCCAAAGCGGGCTATGGCTACACCTTC

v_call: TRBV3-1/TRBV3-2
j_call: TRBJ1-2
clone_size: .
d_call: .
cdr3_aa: CASSQDHTDPRGYTF
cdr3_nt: TGTGCCAGCAGCCAAGATCACACAGATCCCAGAGGCTACACCTTC

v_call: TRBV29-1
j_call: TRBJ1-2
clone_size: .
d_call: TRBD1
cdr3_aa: CSVRQGDYGYTF
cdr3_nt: TGCAGCGTAAGACAGGGTGACTATGGCTACACCTTC

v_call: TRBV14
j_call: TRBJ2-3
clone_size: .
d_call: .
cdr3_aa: CASSQTLGDTQYF
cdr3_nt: TGTGCCAGCAGCCAAACCCTAGGTGATACGCAGTATTTT

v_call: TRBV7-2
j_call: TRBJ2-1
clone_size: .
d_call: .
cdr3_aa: CASSLGAAGYNEQFF
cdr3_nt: TGTGCCAGCAGCTTAGGGGCAGCTGGCTACAATGAGCAGTTCTTC

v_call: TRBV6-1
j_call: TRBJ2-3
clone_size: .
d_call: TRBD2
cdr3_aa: CASSEALASGADTQYF
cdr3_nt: TGTGCCAGCAGTGAAGCGCTGGCTAGCGGGGCAGATACGCAGTATTTT

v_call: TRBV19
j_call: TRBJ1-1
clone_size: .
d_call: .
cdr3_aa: CASSGGWGQNTEAFF
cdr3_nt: TGTGCCAGTAGTGGAGGTTGGGGACAGAACACTGAAGCTTTCTTT

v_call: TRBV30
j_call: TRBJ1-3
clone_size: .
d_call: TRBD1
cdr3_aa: CAWSRTGGGNTIYF
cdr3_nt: TGTGCCTGGAGCCGGACAGGGGGCGGAAACACCATATATTTT

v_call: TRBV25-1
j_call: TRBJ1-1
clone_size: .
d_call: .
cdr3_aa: CASAEGNEAFF
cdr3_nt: TGTGCCAGCGCTGAGGGCAATGAAGCTTTCTTT

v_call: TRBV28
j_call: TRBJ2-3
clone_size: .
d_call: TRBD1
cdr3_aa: CASSPGTGSIADTQYF
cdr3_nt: TGTGCCAGCAGTCCCGGGACAGGGAGTATCGCAGATACGCAGTATTTT

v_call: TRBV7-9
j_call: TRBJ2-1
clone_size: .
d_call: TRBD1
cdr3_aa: CASSSGGRDRASYNEQFF
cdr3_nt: TGTGCCAGCAGCTCAGGGGGTAGGGACAGGGCATCCTACAATGAGCAGTTCTTC

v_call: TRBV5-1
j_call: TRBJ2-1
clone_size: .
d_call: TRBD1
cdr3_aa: CASSLKTGSYNEQFF
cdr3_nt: TGCGCCAGCAGCTTGAAGACAGGGTCCTACAATGAGCAGTTCTTC

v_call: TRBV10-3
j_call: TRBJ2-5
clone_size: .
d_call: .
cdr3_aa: CATREYQETQYF
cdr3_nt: TGTGCCACCCGCGAGTACCAAGAGACCCAGTACTTC

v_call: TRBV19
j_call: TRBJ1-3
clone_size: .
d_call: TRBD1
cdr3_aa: CASSRGQGDTIYF
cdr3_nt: TGTGCCAGTAGTAGAGGACAGGGGGACACCATATATTTT

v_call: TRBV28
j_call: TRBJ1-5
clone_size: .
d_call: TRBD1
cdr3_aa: CASSLTGARNQPQHF
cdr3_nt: TGTGCCAGCAGTTTAACAGGGGCCCGCAATCAGCCCCAGCATTTT

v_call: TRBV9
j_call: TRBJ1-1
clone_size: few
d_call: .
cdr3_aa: CASSVLENLNTEAFF
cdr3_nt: TGTGCCAGCAGCGTACTAGAGAACTTGAACACTGAAGCTTTCTTT

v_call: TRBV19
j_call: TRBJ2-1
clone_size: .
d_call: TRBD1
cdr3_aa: CASTLGQGAWGEQFF
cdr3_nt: TGTGCCAGTACTCTCGGACAGGGGGCTTGGGGTGAGCAGTTCTTC

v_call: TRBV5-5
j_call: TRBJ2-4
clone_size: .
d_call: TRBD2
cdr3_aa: CASSLASSGGENIQYF
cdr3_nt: TGTGCCAGCAGCTTGGCCTCTAGCGGGGGTGAAAACATTCAGTACTTC

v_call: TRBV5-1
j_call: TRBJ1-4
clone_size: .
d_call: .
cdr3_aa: CASSLQGTNEKLFF
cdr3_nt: TGCGCCAGCAGCTTGCAGGGGACTAATGAAAAACTGTTTTTT

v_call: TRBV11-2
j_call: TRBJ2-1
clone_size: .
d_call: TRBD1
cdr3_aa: CASSSVPTGGQFF
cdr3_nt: TGTGCCAGCAGCTCGGTCCCGACAGGGGGGCAGTTCTTC

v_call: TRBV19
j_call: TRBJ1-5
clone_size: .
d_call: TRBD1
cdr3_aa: CASIQGGYSNQPQHF
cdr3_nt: TGTGCCAGTATACAGGGGGGGTATAGCAATCAGCCCCAGCATTTT

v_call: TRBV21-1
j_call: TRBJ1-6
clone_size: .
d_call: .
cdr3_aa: CASSKEGRDNSPLHF
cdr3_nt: TGTGCCAGCAGCAAAGAAGGGAGAGATAATTCACCCCTCCACTTT

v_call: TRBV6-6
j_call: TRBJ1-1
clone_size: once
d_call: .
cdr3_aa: CASSYGGDTEAFF
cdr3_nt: TGTGCCAGCAGTTACGGGGGGGACACTGAAGCTTTCTTT